A single sample is the source of the 12 T cell receptor beta chains below, sequenced in a study of cytomegalovirus exposure and HLA in healthy donors. 13 Jbeta primers and 60 Vbeta primers were used for the PCR. TCRdb's table, derived via immunoSEQ multiplex PCR, lists solely in-frame clones and lacks some. This table has 150,000 to 200,000 clones, 80% to 85% appearing once. The specimen sequenced was PBMCs. These receptors came from a boy between 2 and 10 years old in good health and CMV-seronegative.

The chain employs TRBV10-3 and TRBJ2-6, with TRBD1 identical over 8 bases. Germline V gene lookup returns CDR1 ENHRY and CDR2 SYGVKD. J was trimmed by 0 bases and V by 8 bases; bases with no gene match: 9. The CDR3 extends over 17 amino acids. CDR3 region: CAIGWTGPSSGANVLTF. The CDR3 DNA reads as TGTGCCATCGGATGGACAGGGCCCAGCTCTGGGGCCAACGTCCTGACTTTC.

V is TRBV12-5 and J is TRBJ2-1; 10 bases are shared with TRBD1. Germline V CDR1 and CDR2: LGHNT, FRNRAP. The CDR3 is made up of 13 amino acids. Losses at the gene ends were 3 bases for V and 13 bases for J; bases not matched to a gene: 6. CDR3 coding DNA: TGTGCTAGTGGTTTCGTTGGACAGGGGGAACAGTTCTTC. Protein product: CASGFVGQGEQFF.

The J gene is TRBJ1-4, the V gene TRBV7-2, with D possibly TRBD1 on 5 matching bases. This CDR3 has 15 residues. Looked up from germline, CDR1 is SGHTA and CDR2 is FQGNSA. Between the trimmed V and J ends, which lost 5 bases and 8 bases, there was a span of 18 bases. The CDR3: CASSPPGPPREKLFF. DNA of the CDR3: TGTGCCAGCAGCCCACCAGGGCCCCCGAGGGAAAAACTGTTTTTT.

The chain carries TRBV19 and TRBJ2-1; D is possibly TRBD2 (6 bases). This CDR3 has 14 amino acids. CDR1 is LNHDA and CDR2 is SQIVND in the germline V gene (reference sequence). The germline V and J ends were trimmed by 5 bases and 5 bases, with 13 bases remaining between them. CDR3 DNA: TGTGCCAGTAGTCCCCTCCTAGCGCACAATGAGCAGTTCTTC. It yields the protein CASSPLLAHNEQFF. Looking up the rest from reference TRBV19 and TRBJ2-1 gives the full variable domain: DGGITQSPKYLFRKEGQNVTLSCEQNLNHDAMYWYRQDPGQGLRLIYYSQIVNDFQKGDIAEGYSVSREKKESFPLTVTSAQKNPTAFYLCASSPLLAHNEQFFGPGTRLTVL.

The rearrangement links TRBV12-5 to TRBJ2-5, with unresolved D. The tail of the sequence fits TRBJ2-7 better, so the J call may be wrong. CDR1 and CDR2 from the germline V gene are LGHNT and FRNRAP. The CDR3 contains 11 residues. The CDR3 bases are TGTGCTAGTGGTTTGGTTTCCGAGCAGTACTTC. Protein: CASGLVSEQYF.

The chain is built from TRBV19 and TRBJ1-1; a possible D gene is TRBD1 (5 bases). This CDR3 region has 14 residues. V lost 4 bases and J lost 2, with 11 bases in between. CDR1 LNHDA and CDR2 SQIVND come from the germline V gene (reference sequence). The CDR3 region has the DNA TGTGCCAGTAGTACGACAGCCTACAACACTGAAGCTTTCTTT. Encoded protein: CASSTTAYNTEAFF.

The chain couples TRBV30 to TRBJ2-2; D unresolved. Per the germline V gene, CDR1 is GTSNPN and CDR2 is SVGIG (reference sequence). The CDR3 consists of 14 residues. V was clipped by 0 bases and J by 6 bases, with 11 bases between them. The CDR3 loop reads CAWSVNIDPGELFF. In DNA, the CDR3 is TGTGCCTGGAGTGTCAATATAGATCCCGGGGAGCTGTTTTTT.

This chain links TRBV6-1 with TRBJ2-1; TRBD2 is a possible D gene (6 bases). V was trimmed by 2 bases and J by 8 bases, leaving 13 bases between them. Germline CDR1 is MNHNS and CDR2 is SASEGT. The CDR3 covers 14 residues. The CDR3: CASSEIAEQDEQFF. The CDR3 bases are TGTGCCAGCAGTGAAATAGCGGAGCAGGATGAGCAGTTCTTC.

The chain joins TRBV11-2 to TRBJ2-2, with D perhaps matching TRBD2 (6 bases). Between the trimmed V and J ends, which lost 4 bases and 7 bases, there was a span of 13 bases. Per germline, CDR1 SGHAT and CDR2 FQNNGV. This CDR3 spans 14 amino acids. The CDR3 DNA is TGTGCCAGCAGCTCGTTCCGGGGGAGCGGGGAGCTGTTTTTT. It encodes CASSSFRGSGELFF.

This clone was found a few times. The chain has TRBV6-5 and TRBJ1-1; D is unresolved. The V end lost 2 bases, the J end lost 1 base, and 8 bases lay between the germline ends. This CDR3 region has 14 residues. Germline lookup yields CDR1 MNHEY and CDR2 SVGAGI. The chain's CDR3 is CASSYGQENTEAFF. For the CDR3, the DNA is TGTGCCAGCAGTTACGGGCAGGAGAACACTGAAGCTTTCTTT.

The chain employs TRBV4-1 and TRBJ2-1; D may be TRBD2 (5 bases). This CDR3 is built from 19 residues. V was cut by 0 bases and J by 0 bases, with 18 bases left in between. Germline assignment: CDR1 MGHRA and CDR2 YSYEKL. CDR3 in DNA: TGCGCCAGCAGCCAAGATAGGGCCCCTAGCAGATACTCCTACAATGAGCAGTTCTTC. Protein: CASSQDRAPSRYSYNEQFF.

This clone was seen more than once but under ten times. The chain employs TRBV2 and TRBJ1-3; D is uncertain. Trimming left V 6 bases short and J 1 base short, with 10 bases between. Germline CDR1 and CDR2: SNHLY and FYNNEI. The CDR3 has 14 amino acids. The CDR3: CASSAQLSGNTIYF. CDR3 in DNA: TGTGCCAGCAGCGCCCAGTTGTCTGGAAACACCATATATTTT.